The rows below give T cell receptor beta chains drawn from one sample of a study of shared clonotypes between healthy human individuals. The protocol was immunoSEQ multiplex PCR, while the TCRdb copy is restricted to in-frame clones and leaves out a portion. The sample consists of 400,000 to 600,000 clones, about 85% of them appearing once. Input material: PBMCs. These receptors were obtained from a woman in her forties in good health. Some clones in this sample may be carry-over from other donors' samples. CDR3s include the opening cysteine and the closing phenylalanine or tryptophan. D genes are given only for firm matches. Some rows have no size entry. The others give once, few or many, or a class for an expanded clone.

D | J | size | V | CDR3 | DNA
TRBD2 | TRBJ2-3 | NA | TRBV11-2 | CASSFAGTSQDTQYF | TGTGCCAGCAGCTTTGCCGGGACTAGCCAAGATACGCAGTATTTT
TRBD1 | TRBJ1-2 | NA | TRBV28 | CASSLTGVNGYTF | TGTGCCAGCAGTTTGACAGGGGTTAATGGCTACACCTTC
NA | TRBJ2-7 | NA | TRBV11-1 | CASSYGGGGAYEQYF | TGTGCCAGCAGCTATGGGGGCGGAGGAGCCTACGAGCAGTACTTC
NA | TRBJ1-2 | few | TRBV2 | CASRGGTQNYGYTF | TGTGCCAGCAGGGGGGGCACACAGAACTATGGCTACACCTTC
NA | TRBJ2-6 | many | TRBV4-3 | CASSQDGGTGANVLTF | TGCGCCAGCAGCCAAGATGGGGGGACAGGGGCCAACGTCCTGACTTTC
TRBD1 | TRBJ2-7 | NA | TRBV10-3 | CAISEPGQGYEQYF | TGTGCCATCAGTGAGCCGGGACAGGGCTACGAGCAGTACTTC
TRBD1 | TRBJ2-6 | NA | TRBV14 | CASSQGTDRRSGANVLTF | TGTGCCAGCAGCCAGGGGACAGACAGACGCTCTGGGGCCAACGTCCTGACTTTC
NA | TRBJ1-6 | NA | TRBV21-1 | CASSGDKSSYNSPLHF | TGTGCCAGCAGTGGGGACAAGAGCTCCTATAATTCACCCCTCCACTTT
TRBD1 | TRBJ1-2 | NA | TRBV11-2 | CASSSGTGTGYFYGYTF | TGTGCCAGCAGCTCGGGGACCGGGACAGGGTACTTCTATGGCTACACCTTC
TRBD2 | TRBJ2-7 | NA | TRBV2 | CASKERTSGNIYEQYF | TGTGCCAGCAAGGAAAGGACTAGCGGGAATATCTACGAGCAGTACTTC
NA | TRBJ1-1 | NA | TRBV11-2 | CASSQTTLTNTEAFF | TGTGCCAGCAGCCAGACGACTTTAACGAACACTGAAGCTTTCTTT
NA | TRBJ2-7 | once | TRBV7-7 | CASSLSAASYEQYF | TGTGCCAGCAGCTTATCGGCGGCCTCCTACGAGCAGTACTTC
NA | TRBJ2-5 | NA | TRBV4-1 | CASSRKGGDYKETQYF | TGCGCCAGCAGCCGAAAAGGGGGGGACTACAAAGAGACCCAGTACTTC
NA | TRBJ2-7 | NA | TRBV11-1 | CASSLGPRQNYEQYF | TGTGCCAGCAGCTTAGGTCCCAGACAGAACTACGAGCAGTACTTC
NA | TRBJ1-4 | NA | TRBV6-5 | CATSSRGFDEKLFF | TGTGCCACCTCCAGTAGGGGATTTGATGAAAAACTGTTTTTT
TRBD2 | TRBJ2-2 | NA | TRBV7-9 | CASSSLAGVAGELFF | TGTGCCAGCAGCTCACTAGCGGGAGTTGCCGGGGAGCTGTTTTTT
NA | TRBJ2-2 | NA | TRBV11-3 | CASSPGPNTGELFF | TGTGCCAGCAGCCCTGGGCCGAACACCGGGGAGCTGTTTTTT
NA | TRBJ2-7 | once | TRBV28 | CASRHDRLAGYEQYF | TGTGCCAGCAGGCACGACAGGTTGGCGGGTTACGAGCAGTACTTC
NA | TRBJ2-5 | NA | TRBV5-1 | CASSLGVLRGSLETQYF | TGCGCCAGCAGCTTGGGGGTTCTTCGAGGGAGTTTAGAGACCCAGTACTTC
NA | TRBJ2-1 | many | TRBV9 | CASSGKARGDEQFF | TGTGCCAGCAGCGGGAAGGCCAGGGGAGATGAGCAGTTCTTC
NA | TRBJ1-1 | NA | TRBV7-3 | CASSLYQGRNTEAFF | TGTGCCAGCAGCTTATATCAGGGGAGGAACACTGAAGCTTTCTTT
NA | TRBJ2-6 | once | TRBV28 | CASRSSGANVLTF | TGTGCCAGCAGAAGCTCTGGGGCCAACGTCCTGACTTTC
NA | TRBJ2-5 | NA | TRBV29-1 | CSVLHEETQYF | TGCAGCGTTTTGCACGAGGAGACCCAGTACTTC
TRBD1 | TRBJ1-5 | NA | TRBV28 | CASSRQGARSNQPQHF | TGTGCCAGCAGCCGACAGGGGGCTCGGAGCAATCAGCCCCAGCATTTT
TRBD1 | TRBJ1-2 | few | TRBV5-1 | CASRTGDRSDGYTF | TGCGCCAGCAGAACGGGGGACAGGAGCGATGGCTACACCTTC
NA | TRBJ2-1 | NA | TRBV7-3 | CASSLDGSSEQFF | TGTGCCAGCAGCCTCGACGGTTCCTCTGAGCAGTTCTTC
NA | TRBJ2-1 | NA | TRBV6-5 | CASSLGDEQFF | TGTGCCAGCAGCCTCGGGGATGAGCAGTTCTTC
NA | TRBJ2-3 | once | TRBV30 | CAWSAGVTDTQYF | TGTGCCTGGAGTGCGGGGGTCACAGATACGCAGTATTTT
NA | TRBJ2-1 | NA | TRBV28 | CASSFRAGPALEQFF | TGTGCCAGCAGTTTTAGGGCAGGACCAGCCCTTGAGCAGTTCTTC
NA | TRBJ2-2 | NA | TRBV19 | CASSPRKQGRALNTGELFF | TGTGCCAGTAGTCCCAGAAAGCAGGGCCGCGCCCTCAACACCGGGGAGCTGTTTTTT
NA | TRBJ2-5 | NA | TRBV19 | CASSIGTPQETQYF | TGTGCCAGTAGTATCGGCACACCCCAAGAGACCCAGTACTTC
TRBD1 | TRBJ1-5 | NA | TRBV15 | CATSGTGDNQPQHF | TGTGCCACCAGCGGGACAGGGGACAATCAGCCCCAGCATTTT
NA | TRBJ2-7 | few | TRBV2 | CASSPLTTGQYF | TGTGCCAGCAGTCCACTCACTACAGGGCAGTACTTC
TRBD1 | TRBJ2-3 | NA | TRBV6-7 | CASSDRGTDTQYF | TGTGCCAGCTCGGACAGGGGCACAGATACGCAGTATTTT
NA | TRBJ1-2 | NA | TRBV11-2 | CASSLAGGEVHGYTF | TGTGCCAGCAGCTTAGCCGGGGGAGAGGTTCATGGCTACACCTTC
NA | TRBJ2-7 | NA | TRBV5-1 | CASSPRGLASSVSYEQYF | TGCGCCAGCAGCCCCCGGGGTTTGGCCAGCTCCGTCTCCTACGAGCAGTACTTC
NA | TRBJ1-2 | NA | TRBV10-3 | CAISVEALSNGYTF | TGTGCCATCAGTGTTGAGGCCCTCTCGAATGGCTACACCTTC
NA | TRBJ1-1 | once | TRBV7-8 | CASSLGRNTEAFF | TGTGCCAGCAGCCTGGGGAGGAACACTGAAGCTTTCTTT
NA | TRBJ2-5 | NA | TRBV7-9 | CASSSIAGTETQYF | TGTGCCAGCAGCTCCATAGCCGGTACTGAGACCCAGTACTTC
NA | TRBJ1-3 | few | TRBV19 | CASSIGGSGNTIYF | TGTGCCAGTAGTATTGGAGGCTCTGGAAACACCATATATTTT
TRBD1 | TRBJ1-2 | NA | TRBV28 | CASSRTGVNLYGYTF | TGTGCCAGCAGTAGGACAGGGGTGAACCTCTATGGCTACACCTTC
TRBD1 | TRBJ1-1 | NA | TRBV28 | CASRSGTGRNTEAFF | TGTGCCAGCAGGTCCGGGACAGGAAGGAACACTGAAGCTTTCTTT
NA | TRBJ2-3 | NA | TRBV30 | CAWSVQGGDTQYF | TGTGCCTGGAGTGTACAAGGGGGGGATACGCAGTATTTT
TRBD1 | TRBJ2-7 | NA | TRBV11-2 | CASSPGQTSYEQYF | TGTGCCAGCAGCCCGGGACAGACTTCCTACGAGCAGTACTTC
TRBD1 | TRBJ1-4 | NA | TRBV18 | CASSPYEGQGGKLFF | TGTGCCAGCTCACCGTATGAGGGACAGGGAGGAAAACTGTTTTTT
NA | TRBJ2-5 | NA | TRBV5-4 | CASSLQAVGGTQYF | TGTGCCAGCAGCTTGCAAGCAGTCGGGGGGACCCAGTACTTC
TRBD2 | TRBJ2-2 | NA | TRBV4-1 | CASSQAPGTSVTGELFF | TGCGCCAGCAGCCAAGCTCCCGGGACTAGTGTCACCGGGGAGCTGTTTTTT
NA | TRBJ2-1 | few | TRBV7-3 | CASSSSGATYNEQFF | TGTGCCAGCAGCTCCTCGGGCGCAACATACAATGAGCAGTTCTTC
TRBD1 | TRBJ2-7 | NA | TRBV7-3 | CASSSRDSSSYEQYF | TGTGCCAGCAGTAGCCGGGACAGCAGCTCCTACGAGCAGTACTTC
NA | TRBJ2-5 | few | TRBV5-1 | CASSLVAVQETQYF | TGCGCCAGCAGCTTGGTGGCTGTTCAAGAGACCCAGTACTTC
NA | TRBJ1-1 | once | TRBV5-1 | CASRTGLGGLKVENTEAFF | TGCGCCAGCAGAACCGGACTTGGGGGCTTGAAAGTTGAGAACACTGAAGCTTTCTTT
TRBD2 | TRBJ2-7 | NA | TRBV18 | CASSPLAGGGYEQYF | TGTGCCAGCTCGCCACTAGCGGGAGGTGGATACGAGCAGTACTTC
NA | TRBJ2-3 | NA | TRBV15 | CATSKRLVGTDTQYF | TGTGCCACCAGCAAGCGACTAGTCGGCACAGATACGCAGTATTTT
NA | TRBJ2-1 | NA | TRBV28 | CASSFSGINYNEQFF | TGTGCCAGCAGTTTTAGCGGTATAAATTACAATGAGCAGTTCTTC
NA | TRBJ2-4 | NA | TRBV29-1 | CSVSQGGENIQYF | TGCAGCGTTTCCCAGGGGGGGGAAAACATTCAGTACTTC
NA | TRBJ2-2 | once | TRBV5-1 | CASSLDQPNTGELFF | TGCGCCAGCAGCTTGGATCAACCGAACACCGGGGAGCTGTTTTTT
NA | TRBJ1-1 | NA | TRBV28 | CASSLGQMNTEAFF | TGTGCCAGCAGTTTAGGTCAGATGAACACTGAAGCTTTCTTT
NA | TRBJ1-2 | NA | TRBV21-1 | CASSKGQGEINYGYTF | TGTGCCAGCAGCAAGGGACAGGGGGAGATCAACTATGGCTACACCTTC
TRBD2 | TRBJ2-2 | NA | TRBV2 | CASSVMGLAVNTGELFF | TGTGCCAGCAGTGTGATGGGACTAGCGGTGAACACCGGGGAGCTGTTTTTT
TRBD2 | TRBJ2-3 | once | TRBV9 | CASSPRTSEAVTDTQYF | TGTGCCAGCAGCCCCCGGACTAGCGAGGCGGTGACAGATACGCAGTATTTT